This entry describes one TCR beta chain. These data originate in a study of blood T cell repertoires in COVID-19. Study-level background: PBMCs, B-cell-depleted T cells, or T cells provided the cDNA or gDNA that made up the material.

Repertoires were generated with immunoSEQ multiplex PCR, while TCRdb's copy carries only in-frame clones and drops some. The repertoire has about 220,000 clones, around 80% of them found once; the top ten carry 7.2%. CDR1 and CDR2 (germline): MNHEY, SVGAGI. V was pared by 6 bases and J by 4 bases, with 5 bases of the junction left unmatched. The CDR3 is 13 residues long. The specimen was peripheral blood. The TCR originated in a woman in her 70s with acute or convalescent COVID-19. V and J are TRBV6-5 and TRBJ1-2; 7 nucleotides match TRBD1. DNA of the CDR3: TGTGCCAGCAGGGGGGACAGTACCTATGGCTACACCTTC. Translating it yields CASRGDSTYGYTF.